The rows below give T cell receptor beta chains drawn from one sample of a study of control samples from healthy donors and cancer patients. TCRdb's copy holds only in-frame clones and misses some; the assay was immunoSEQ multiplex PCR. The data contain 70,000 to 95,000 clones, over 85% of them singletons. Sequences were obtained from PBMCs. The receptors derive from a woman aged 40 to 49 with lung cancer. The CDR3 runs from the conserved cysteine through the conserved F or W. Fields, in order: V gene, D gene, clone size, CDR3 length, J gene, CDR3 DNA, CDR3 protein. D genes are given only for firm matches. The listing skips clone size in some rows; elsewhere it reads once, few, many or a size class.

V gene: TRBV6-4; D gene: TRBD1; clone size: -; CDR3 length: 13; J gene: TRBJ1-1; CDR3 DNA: TGTGCCAGCAGTGAGGACAGGGCCACTGAAGCTTTCTTT; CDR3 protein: CASSEDRATEAFF
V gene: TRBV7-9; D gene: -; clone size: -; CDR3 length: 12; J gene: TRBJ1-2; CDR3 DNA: TGTGCCAGCAGCTTAGAGGTCGGGAGCTACACCTTC; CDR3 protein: CASSLEVGSYTF
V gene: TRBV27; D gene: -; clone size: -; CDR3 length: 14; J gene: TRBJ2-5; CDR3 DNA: TGTGCCAGCAGCCCGTGGCCAGGGGAAGAGACCCAGTACTTC; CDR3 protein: CASSPWPGEETQYF
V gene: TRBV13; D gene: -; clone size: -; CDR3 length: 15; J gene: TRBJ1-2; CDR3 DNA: TGTGCCAGCAGCTTAGTAAGTCGGCAAAACTATGGCTACACCTTC; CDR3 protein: CASSLVSRQNYGYTF
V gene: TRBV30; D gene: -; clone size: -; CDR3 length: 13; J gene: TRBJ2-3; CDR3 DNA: TGTGCCTGGAGTGGACGTCCTAGAGATACGCAGTATTTT; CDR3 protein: CAWSGRPRDTQYF
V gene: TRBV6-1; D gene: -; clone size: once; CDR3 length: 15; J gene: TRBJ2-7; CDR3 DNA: TGTGCCAGCAGTGAACCCGCAGGGTTCGGCTACGAGCAGTACTTC; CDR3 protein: CASSEPAGFGYEQYF
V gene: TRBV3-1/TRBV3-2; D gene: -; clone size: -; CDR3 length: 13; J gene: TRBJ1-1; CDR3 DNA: TGTGCCAGCAGCATGGGAGGAGGTAGTGAAGCTTTCTTT; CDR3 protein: CASSMGGGSEAFF
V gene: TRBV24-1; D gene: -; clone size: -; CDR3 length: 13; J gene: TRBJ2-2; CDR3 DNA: TGTGCCACCAGTGATCCTCGTCACGGGGAGCTGTTTTTT; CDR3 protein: CATSDPRHGELFF
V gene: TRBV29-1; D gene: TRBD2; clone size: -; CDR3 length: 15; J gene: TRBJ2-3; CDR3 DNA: TGCAGCGTTGCGAGGGAGACTAGCGATTGGGATACGCAGTATTTT; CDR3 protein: CSVARETSDWDTQYF
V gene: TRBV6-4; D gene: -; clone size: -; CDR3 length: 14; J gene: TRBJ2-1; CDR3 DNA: TGTGCCAGCAGTTCTGACGGTTCCTACAATGAGCAGTTCTTC; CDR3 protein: CASSSDGSYNEQFF
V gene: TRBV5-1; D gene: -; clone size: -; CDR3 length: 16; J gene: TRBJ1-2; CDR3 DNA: TGCGCCAGCAGTTCGAACAGGGTTTTAACTAACTATGGCTACACCTTC; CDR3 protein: CASSSNRVLTNYGYTF
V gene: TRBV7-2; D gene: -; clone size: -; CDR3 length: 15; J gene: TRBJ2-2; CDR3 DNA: TGTGCCAGCAGCTTGGTTCTCGTAGCGAGCGGGGAGCTGTTTTTT; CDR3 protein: CASSLVLVASGELFF
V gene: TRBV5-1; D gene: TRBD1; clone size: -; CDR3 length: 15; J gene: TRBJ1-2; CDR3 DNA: TGCGCCAGCAGCTTGGAGGGACAGGGGGCAGGTGGCTACACCTTC; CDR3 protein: CASSLEGQGAGGYTF
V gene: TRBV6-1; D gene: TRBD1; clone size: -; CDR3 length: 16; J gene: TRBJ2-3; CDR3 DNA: TGTGCCAGCAGTGGGGGACAGGGGGTTATTTCAGATACGCAGTATTTT; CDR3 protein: CASSGGQGVISDTQYF
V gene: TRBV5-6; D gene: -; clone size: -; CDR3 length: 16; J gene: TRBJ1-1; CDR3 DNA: TGTGCCAGCAGCTTGTCCTATCAGCTATTGAACACTGAAGCTTTCTTT; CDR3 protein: CASSLSYQLLNTEAFF
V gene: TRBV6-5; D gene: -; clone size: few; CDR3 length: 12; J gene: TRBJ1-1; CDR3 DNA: TGTGCCAGCATGGTACTTTCGGGAGCAGCTTTCTTT; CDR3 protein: CASMVLSGAAFF
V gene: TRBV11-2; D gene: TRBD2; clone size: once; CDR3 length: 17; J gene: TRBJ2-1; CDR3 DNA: TGTGCCAGCAGCTCTCCCTCTAGCGGGGGGGCCCGTAATGAGCAGTTCTTC; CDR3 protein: CASSSPSSGGARNEQFF
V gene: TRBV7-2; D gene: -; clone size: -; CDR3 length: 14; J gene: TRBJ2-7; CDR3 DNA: TGTGCCAGCAGCTTATTTCCCGGAACCTACGAGCAGTACTTC; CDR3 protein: CASSLFPGTYEQYF
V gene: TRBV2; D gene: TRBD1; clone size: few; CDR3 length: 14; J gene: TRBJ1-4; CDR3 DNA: TGTGCCAGCAGACCCGGGACAGGGGAAGAAAAACTGTTTTTT; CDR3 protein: CASRPGTGEEKLFF
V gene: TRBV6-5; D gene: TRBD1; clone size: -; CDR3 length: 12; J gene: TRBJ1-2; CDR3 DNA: TGTGCCAGCAGACAGGGGACCGCTGGCTACACCTTC; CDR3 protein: CASRQGTAGYTF
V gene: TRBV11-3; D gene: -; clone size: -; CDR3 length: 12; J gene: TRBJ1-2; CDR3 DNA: TGTGCCACCTCACGGGGCGCCTATGGCTACACCTTC; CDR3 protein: CATSRGAYGYTF
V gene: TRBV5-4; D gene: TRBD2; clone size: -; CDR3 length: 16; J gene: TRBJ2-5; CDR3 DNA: TGTGCCAGCAGCACCCCCGGACTAGCGGGGGAAGAGACCCAGTACTTC; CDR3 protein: CASSTPGLAGEETQYF
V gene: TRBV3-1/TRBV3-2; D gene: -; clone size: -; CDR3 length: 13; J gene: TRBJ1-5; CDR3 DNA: TGTGCCAGCAGCCGCGCGACGGGTCAGCCCCAGCATTTT; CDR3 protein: CASSRATGQPQHF
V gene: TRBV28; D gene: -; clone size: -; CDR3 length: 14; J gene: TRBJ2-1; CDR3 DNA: TGTGCCAGCACTCATCGGGTCGCCTACAATGAGCAGTTCTTC; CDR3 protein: CASTHRVAYNEQFF
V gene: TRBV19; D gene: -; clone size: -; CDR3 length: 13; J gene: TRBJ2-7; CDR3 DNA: TGTGCCAGTAGTATGGGGGTAGACTACGAGCAGTACTTC; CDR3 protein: CASSMGVDYEQYF
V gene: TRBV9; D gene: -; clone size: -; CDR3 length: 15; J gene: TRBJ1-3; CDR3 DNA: TGTGCCAGCAGCCCAGGTACGGTCTCTGGAAACACCATATATTTT; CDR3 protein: CASSPGTVSGNTIYF
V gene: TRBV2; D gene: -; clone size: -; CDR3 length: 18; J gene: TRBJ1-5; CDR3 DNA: TGTGCCAGCAGTGAAATTCAGTCTATTTCAAATAGCAATCAGCCCCAGCATTTT; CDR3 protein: CASSEIQSISNSNQPQHF
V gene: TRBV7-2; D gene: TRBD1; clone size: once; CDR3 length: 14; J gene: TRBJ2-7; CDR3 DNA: TGTGCCAGCAGCCCCCAGACAGGGCACTACGAGCAGTACTTC; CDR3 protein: CASSPQTGHYEQYF
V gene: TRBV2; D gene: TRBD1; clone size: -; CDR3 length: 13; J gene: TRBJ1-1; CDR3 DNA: TGTGCCAGCAACGGAGCCGGGACAGTTGAAGCTTTCTTT; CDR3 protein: CASNGAGTVEAFF